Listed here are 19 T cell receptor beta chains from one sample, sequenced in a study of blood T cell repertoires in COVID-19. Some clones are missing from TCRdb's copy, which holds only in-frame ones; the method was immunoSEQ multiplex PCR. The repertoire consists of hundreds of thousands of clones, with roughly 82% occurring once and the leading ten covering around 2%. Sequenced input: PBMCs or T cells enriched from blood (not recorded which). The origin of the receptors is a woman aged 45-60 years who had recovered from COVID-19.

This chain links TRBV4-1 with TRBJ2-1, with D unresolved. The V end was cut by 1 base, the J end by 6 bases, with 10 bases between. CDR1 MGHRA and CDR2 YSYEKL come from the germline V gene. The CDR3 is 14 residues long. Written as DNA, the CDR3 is TGCGCCAGCAGCCAAGTTTGGTCCGGCAATGAGCAGTTCTTC. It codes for CASSQVWSGNEQFF.

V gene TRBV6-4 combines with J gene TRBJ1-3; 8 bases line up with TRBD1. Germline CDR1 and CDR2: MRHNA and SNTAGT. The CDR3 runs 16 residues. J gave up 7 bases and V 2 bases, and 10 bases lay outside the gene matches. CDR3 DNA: TGTGCCAGCAGTGACCCCGGACAGGGAAGGTGGAACACCATATATTTT. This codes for CASSDPGQGRWNTIYF.

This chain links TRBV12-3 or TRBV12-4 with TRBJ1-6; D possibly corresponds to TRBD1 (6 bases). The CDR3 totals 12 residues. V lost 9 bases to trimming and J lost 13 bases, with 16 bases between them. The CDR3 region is CASGTLLEPLHF. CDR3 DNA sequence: TGTGCCAGTGGGACACTTCTTGAGCCCCTCCACTTT.

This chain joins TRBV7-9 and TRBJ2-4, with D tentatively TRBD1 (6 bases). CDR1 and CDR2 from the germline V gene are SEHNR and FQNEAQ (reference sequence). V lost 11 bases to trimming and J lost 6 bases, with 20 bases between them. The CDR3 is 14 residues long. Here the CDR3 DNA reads TGTGCCTCTAGGTCCCCAGGGGCCGGAAACATTCAGTACTTC. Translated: CASRSPGAGNIQYF.

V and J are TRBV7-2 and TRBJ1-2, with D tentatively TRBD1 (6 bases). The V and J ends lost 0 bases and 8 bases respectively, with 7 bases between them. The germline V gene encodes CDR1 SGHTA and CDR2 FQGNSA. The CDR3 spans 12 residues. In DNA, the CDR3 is TGTGCCAGCAGCTTAGCGCAGGGGGGCTACACCTTC. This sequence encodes CASSLAQGGYTF.

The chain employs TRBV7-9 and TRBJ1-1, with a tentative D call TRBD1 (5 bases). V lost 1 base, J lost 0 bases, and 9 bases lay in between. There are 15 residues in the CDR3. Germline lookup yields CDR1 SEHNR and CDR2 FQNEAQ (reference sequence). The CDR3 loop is CASSLGGRLNTEAFF. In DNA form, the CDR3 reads TGTGCCAGCAGCTTAGGGGGCAGGTTGAACACTGAAGCTTTCTTT.

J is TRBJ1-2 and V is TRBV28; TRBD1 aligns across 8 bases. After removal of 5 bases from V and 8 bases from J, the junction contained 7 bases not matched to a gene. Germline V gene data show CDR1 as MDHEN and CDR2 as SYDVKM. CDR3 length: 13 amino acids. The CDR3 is CASSLQGALGYTF. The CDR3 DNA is TGTGCCAGCAGTCTCCAGGGGGCGCTCGGCTACACCTTC.

The CDR3 bases are TGTGCCAGCAGCGGGGCCGGGACAGGGCCGAACACTGAAGCTTTCTTT. This sequence encodes CASSGAGTGPNTEAFF. This chain uses TRBV7-9 with TRBJ1-1; 9 bases fit TRBD1. The ends lost 5 bases at V and 1 base at J; junction bases unmatched: 8. This CDR3 comprises 16 residues. Germline-derived CDR1 and CDR2 are SEHNR and FQNEAQ (reference sequence).

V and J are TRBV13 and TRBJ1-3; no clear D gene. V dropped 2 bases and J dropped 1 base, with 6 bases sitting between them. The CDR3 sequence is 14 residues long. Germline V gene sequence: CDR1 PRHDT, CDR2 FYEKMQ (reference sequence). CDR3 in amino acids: CASSLRGSGNTIYF. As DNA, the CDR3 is TGTGCCAGCAGCTTACGCGGTTCTGGAAACACCATATATTTT.

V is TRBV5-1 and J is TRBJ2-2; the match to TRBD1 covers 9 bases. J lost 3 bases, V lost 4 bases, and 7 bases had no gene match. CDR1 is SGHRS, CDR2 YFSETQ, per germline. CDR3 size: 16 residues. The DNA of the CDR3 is TGCGCCAGCAGCCCCTCGGGACAGGGCTACACCGGGGAGCTGTTTTTT. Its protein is CASSPSGQGYTGELFF.

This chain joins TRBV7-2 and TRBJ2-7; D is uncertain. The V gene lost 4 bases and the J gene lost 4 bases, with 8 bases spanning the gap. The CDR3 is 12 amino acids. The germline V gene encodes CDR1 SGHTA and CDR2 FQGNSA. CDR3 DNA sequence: TGTGCCAGCAGCTCCTCAGGTTACGAGCAGTACTTC. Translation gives CASSSSGYEQYF.

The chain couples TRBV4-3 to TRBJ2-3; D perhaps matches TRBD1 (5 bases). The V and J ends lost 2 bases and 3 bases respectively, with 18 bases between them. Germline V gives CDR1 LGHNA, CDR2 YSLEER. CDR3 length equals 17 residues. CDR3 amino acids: CASSQNRRAVGTDTQYF. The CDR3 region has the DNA TGCGCCAGCAGCCAAAATCGCAGGGCGGTTGGGACAGATACGCAGTATTTT.

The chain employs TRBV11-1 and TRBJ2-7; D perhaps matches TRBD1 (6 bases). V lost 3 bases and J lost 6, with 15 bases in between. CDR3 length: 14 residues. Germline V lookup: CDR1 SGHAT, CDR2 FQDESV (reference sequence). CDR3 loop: CASSLNRAAREQYF. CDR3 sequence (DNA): TGTGCCAGCAGCTTGAACAGGGCAGCTCGCGAGCAGTACTTC.

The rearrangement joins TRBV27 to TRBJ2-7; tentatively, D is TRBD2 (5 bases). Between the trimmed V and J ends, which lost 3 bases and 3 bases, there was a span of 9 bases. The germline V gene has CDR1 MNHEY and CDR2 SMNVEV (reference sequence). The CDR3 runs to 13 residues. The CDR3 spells CASSFGLFYEQYF. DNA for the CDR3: TGTGCCAGCAGTTTTGGACTTTTCTACGAGCAGTACTTC.

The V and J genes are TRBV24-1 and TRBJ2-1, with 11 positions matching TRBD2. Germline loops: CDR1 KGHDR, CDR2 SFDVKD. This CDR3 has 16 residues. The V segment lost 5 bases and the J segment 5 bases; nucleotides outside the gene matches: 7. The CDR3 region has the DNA TGTGCCACCAGTGCCCCCGGGACTAGCGGAAACAATGAGCAGTTCTTC. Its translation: CATSAPGTSGNNEQFF.

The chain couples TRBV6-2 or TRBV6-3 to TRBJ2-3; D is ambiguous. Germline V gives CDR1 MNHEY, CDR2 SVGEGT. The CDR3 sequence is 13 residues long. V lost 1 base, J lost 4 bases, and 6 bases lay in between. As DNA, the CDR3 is TGTGCCAGCAGTTACTTTCCCGCAGATACGCAGTATTTT. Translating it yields CASSYFPADTQYF.

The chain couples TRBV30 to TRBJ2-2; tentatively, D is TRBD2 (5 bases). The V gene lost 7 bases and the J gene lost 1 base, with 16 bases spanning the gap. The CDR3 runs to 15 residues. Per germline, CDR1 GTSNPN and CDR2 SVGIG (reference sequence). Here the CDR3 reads CASHTGTLNTGELFF. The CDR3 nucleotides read TGTGCCTCTCATACGGGAACCCTGAACACCGGGGAGCTGTTTTTT.

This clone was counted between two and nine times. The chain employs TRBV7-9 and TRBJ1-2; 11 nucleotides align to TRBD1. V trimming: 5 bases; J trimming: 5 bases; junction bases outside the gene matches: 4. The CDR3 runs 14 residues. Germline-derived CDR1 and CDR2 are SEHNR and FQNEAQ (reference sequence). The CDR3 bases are TGTGCCAGCAGCCCTGGGACAGGGGGATATGGCTACACCTTC. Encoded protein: CASSPGTGGYGYTF.

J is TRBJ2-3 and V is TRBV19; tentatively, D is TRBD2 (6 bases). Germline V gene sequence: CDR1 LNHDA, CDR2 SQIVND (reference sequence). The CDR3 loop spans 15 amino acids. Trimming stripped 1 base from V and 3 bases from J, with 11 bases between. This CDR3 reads CASSIGHRGTDTQYF. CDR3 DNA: TGTGCCAGTAGTATAGGCCACCGGGGGACAGATACGCAGTATTTT.